The 32 T cell receptor beta chains reported below all come from one sample, sequenced in a study of T cell responses to AZD1222 COVID-19 vaccine. Sequencing was performed with immunoSEQ multiplex PCR; in TCRdb, only in-frame clones are kept and a portion is missing. Of roughly 130,000 clones in the sample, roughly 92% were seen once. Source: peripheral blood, taken on day 0 of AZD1222 vaccination. These receptors were obtained from an adult in good health.

This chain uses TRBV28 with TRBJ1-2; D is unclear. V dropped 3 bases and J dropped 5 bases, with 13 bases sitting between them. CDR1 is MDHEN and CDR2 is SYDVKM in the germline V gene. The CDR3 loop spans 14 amino acids. CDR3: CASSFPTERYGYTF. CDR3 nucleotide sequence: TGTGCCAGCAGTTTCCCCACAGAACGTTATGGCTACACCTTC.

The chain is built from TRBV9 and TRBJ2-1, with TRBD2 identical over 9 bases. The CDR3 length is 17 residues. Germline V CDR1 and CDR2: SGDLS, YYNGEE. Trimming took 4 bases from V and 1 from J; bases not matched to a gene: 9. CDR3 DNA sequence: TGTGCCAGCAGCAAAACGAGCGGGGGGATTTCCTACAATGAGCAGTTCTTC. This gives the protein CASSKTSGGISYNEQFF.

The chain has TRBV6-5 and TRBJ1-2, with 7 bases aligning to TRBD1. The CDR3 runs to 13 residues. The germline CDR1 and CDR2 sequences are MNHEY and SVGAGI. V lost 6 bases and J lost 3; bases outside the gene matches: 4. The CDR3: CASRGDSYYGYTF. In DNA form, the CDR3 reads TGTGCCAGCAGAGGGGACAGTTACTATGGCTACACCTTC.

This chain links TRBV6-5 with TRBJ1-1, with D possibly TRBD1 on 5 matching bases. V dropped 2 bases and J dropped 5 bases, with 9 bases sitting between them. Germline CDR1 MNHEY, CDR2 SVGAGI. CDR3 length: 13 amino acids. CDR3 residues: CASSYNGGTEAFF. As DNA, the CDR3 is TGTGCCAGCAGTTACAATGGGGGGACTGAAGCTTTCTTT.

The chain has TRBV28 and TRBJ1-6, with TRBD1 matching over 7 bases. V lost 3 bases to trimming and J lost 11 bases; unmatched junction nucleotides: 7. The germline V gene encodes CDR1 MDHEN and CDR2 SYDVKM. The CDR3 length is 14 residues. CDR3 amino acids: CASSLVQGGAPLHF. In nucleotides, the CDR3 is TGTGCCAGCAGTTTGGTCCAGGGGGGCGCACCCCTCCACTTT.

This chain connects TRBV7-9 to TRBJ2-2; 10 nucleotides match TRBD2. Trimming at V came to 5 bases and at J to 7 bases, leaving 10 bases not matched to a gene. The CDR3 consists of 16 residues. Germline assignment: CDR1 SEHNR and CDR2 FQNEAQ (reference sequence). Here the CDR3 reads CASSPEAGGPVGELFF. The CDR3 DNA follows: TGTGCCAGCAGCCCCGAAGCGGGGGGGCCGGTCGGGGAGCTGTTTTTT.

This chain uses TRBV14 with TRBJ1-2; a possible D gene is TRBD1 (5 bases). The CDR3 runs 13 residues. V lost 4 bases and J lost 8, with 14 bases in between. Germline V lookup: CDR1 SGHDN, CDR2 FVKESK. CDR3 bases: TGTGCCAGCAGCCTCGTTATCGGGGGGGGCTACACCTTC. It specifies CASSLVIGGGYTF.

The rearrangement uses TRBV28 and TRBJ1-6; 7 nucleotides align to TRBD1. CDR3 size: 16 residues. V was pared by 5 bases and J by 10 bases, with 14 bases of the junction left unmatched. CDR1 is MDHEN and CDR2 is SYDVKM in the germline V gene. The CDR3 sequence: CASSRSTGSGRSPLHF. The CDR3 DNA reads as TGTGCCAGCAGTCGATCGACAGGGAGTGGGCGGTCACCCCTCCACTTT.

The rearrangement joins TRBV19 to TRBJ1-1, with D tentatively TRBD1 (5 bases). V was shortened by 5 bases and J by 0 bases, with 13 bases between the two germline ends. In germline, CDR1 is LNHDA, CDR2 SQIVND (reference sequence). CDR3 length: 15 residues. CDR3 sequence: CASSGYGGVNTEAFF. CDR3 coding DNA: TGTGCCAGTAGTGGCTATGGAGGGGTGAACACTGAAGCTTTCTTT.

The V call is TRBV7-3, the J call TRBJ1-1; no firm D call. The ends were cut back, 2 bases at V and 1 base at J, with 5 bases in the middle. The germline V gene encodes CDR1 SGHTA and CDR2 FQGTGA. CDR3 length: 13 residues. The CDR3 nucleotides are TGTGCCAGCAGCTTATATCCGAACACTGAAGCTTTCTTT. It encodes CASSLYPNTEAFF.

The gene calls are TRBV4-1 and TRBJ1-1; D ambiguous. V shed 2 bases and J shed 0 bases, with 10 bases lying between them. Germline V CDR1 and CDR2: MGHRA, YSYEKL. CDR3 length equals 15 residues. The DNA of the CDR3 is TGCGCCAGCAGCCAAATACGTGGGTTGAACACTGAAGCTTTCTTT. This sequence encodes CASSQIRGLNTEAFF.

This clone was detected once. The chain is built from TRBV30 and TRBJ2-3; 9 positions match TRBD2. The CDR3 consists of 12 residues. Trimming cost V 4 bases and J 4 bases; bases outside gene matches: 0. In germline, CDR1 is GTSNPN, CDR2 SVGIG (reference sequence). The CDR3 DNA follows: TGTGCCTGGACTAGCGGGGCAGATACGCAGTATTTT. Protein product: CAWTSGADTQYF. Based on the CDR3 plus reference TRBV30 and TRBJ2-3, the full variable domain is SQTIHQWPATLVQPVGSPLSLECTVEGTSNPNLYWYRQAAGRGLQLLFYSVGIGQISSEVPQNLSASRPQDRQFILSSKKLLLSDSGFYLCAWTSGADTQYFGPGTRLTVL.

The chain employs TRBV19 and TRBJ1-1; 9 bases map to TRBD1. CDR3 size: 16 residues. The germline V gene has CDR1 LNHDA and CDR2 SQIVND (reference sequence). V shed 5 bases, J shed 5 bases, and the junction held 12 bases outside the gene matches. In DNA, the CDR3 is TGTGCCAGTAGTTCTGGACAGGGGAGGGTGGTGACTGAAGCTTTCTTT. Residues: CASSSGQGRVVTEAFF.

The chain has TRBV29-1 and TRBJ1-1; D may be TRBD1 (5 bases). The CDR3 contains 13 residues. Germline V CDR1 and CDR2: SQVTM, ANQGSEA. V was trimmed by 6 bases and J by 0 bases, leaving 11 bases between them. The CDR3 is CSVDRQMNTEAFF. DNA for the CDR3: TGCAGCGTCGATCGACAGATGAACACTGAAGCTTTCTTT.

The CDR3 reads CASSPSPGGPQETQYF. The CDR3 nucleotides read TGTGCCAGCAGCCCAAGTCCGGGGGGCCCCCAAGAGACCCAGTACTTC. The chain has TRBV7-9 and TRBJ2-5; the D gene is possibly TRBD2 (7 bases). V was cut by 5 bases and J by 1 base, with 17 bases left in between. This CDR3 is 16 amino acids long. Germline CDR1 SEHNR, CDR2 FQNEAQ (reference sequence).

V and J are TRBV7-9 and TRBJ2-1; D is unresolved. Trimming cost V 0 bases and J 7 bases, with 16 bases left between them. Germline CDR1 reads SEHNR; CDR2 reads FQNEAQ (reference sequence). CDR3 length: 16 amino acids. The CDR3 spells CASSLAGWKLGNEQFF. In DNA form, the CDR3 reads TGTGCCAGCAGCTTAGCGGGGTGGAAACTGGGGAATGAGCAGTTCTTC.

V is TRBV5-1 and J is TRBJ2-3, with 8 positions matching TRBD2. The ends lost 0 bases at V and 2 bases at J; junction bases unmatched: 2. The CDR3 is 15 residues long. The germline V gene has CDR1 SGHRS and CDR2 YFSETQ. CDR3 sequence reads: CASSLGGLDTDTQYF. The CDR3 region has the DNA TGCGCCAGCAGCTTGGGGGGACTAGACACAGATACGCAGTATTTT.

The V call is TRBV6-2 or TRBV6-3, the J call TRBJ2-7, with D perhaps TRBD2 (5 bases). The germline V and J ends were trimmed by 4 bases and 3 bases, with 10 bases remaining between them. Germline values: CDR1 MNHEY, CDR2 SVGEGT. The CDR3 is 13 amino acids. In DNA form, the CDR3 reads TGTGCCAGCAGTTTAGACTATAACTACGAGCAGTACGTC. Amino acid sequence: CASSLDYNYEQYV.

The chain uses TRBV30 and TRBJ2-1, with TRBD2 as a possible D gene (5 bases). The CDR3 length is 14 residues. Germline V gene data show CDR1 as GTSNPN and CDR2 as SVGIG (reference sequence). V lost 0 bases to trimming and J lost 1 base, with 7 bases between them. CDR3 nucleotides: TGTGCCTGGAGTGTGGACTTGTCCTACAATGAGCAGTTCTTC. Protein product: CAWSVDLSYNEQFF. The whole variable domain, remainder taken from reference TRBV30 and TRBJ2-1, is SQTIHQWPATLVQPVGSPLSLECTVEGTSNPNLYWYRQAAGRGLQLLFYSVGIGQISSEVPQNLSASRPQDRQFILSSKKLLLSDSGFYLCAWSVDLSYNEQFFGPGTRLTVL.

This clone was counted once. The CDR3 bases are TGTGCCGCACTCCCCACTCGGACTAGCAGCTACAATGAGCAGTTCTTC. Translated, it gives CAALPTRTSSYNEQFF. The chain has TRBV7-9 and TRBJ2-1, with 8 bases matching TRBD2. The germline V gene has CDR1 SEHNR and CDR2 FQNEAQ (reference sequence). The CDR3 contains 16 residues. The trim removed 11 bases at V and 3 bases at J, leaving 15 bases unmatched.

This chain links TRBV5-6 with TRBJ1-1; no clear D gene. Between the trimmed V and J ends, which lost 1 base and 1 base, there was a span of 5 bases. Germline V gives CDR1 SGHDT, CDR2 YYEEEE. CDR3 length: 13 residues. The DNA for the CDR3 is TGTGCCAGCAGCTTGACAGCGAACACTGAAGCTTTCTTT. Protein: CASSLTANTEAFF.

The chain employs TRBV7-8 and TRBJ1-5; no definite D call. Germline V gene sequence: CDR1 SGHVS, CDR2 FQNEAQ. CDR3 length equals 17 residues. Trimming stripped 0 bases from V and 2 bases from J, with 14 bases between. Written as DNA, the CDR3 is TGTGCCAGCAGCTTAGCGCCCACCCGGTCGGGCAATCAGCCCCAGCATTTT. Its translation: CASSLAPTRSGNQPQHF.

This chain joins TRBV6-5 and TRBJ2-7; TRBD2 aligns across 14 bases. The CDR3 length is 15 residues. The V gene's germline CDR1 is MNHEY and CDR2 SVGAGI. The V gene end was trimmed by 6 bases and the J gene end by 3 bases; junction bases not matched to a gene: 4. Written as DNA, the CDR3 is TGTGCCAGCAGCGAGGGACTAGCGGGGGTCTACGAGCAGTACTTC. Translating gives CASSEGLAGVYEQYF.

CDR3 sequence (DNA): TGTGCTAGTGGAACCTGGACAGGGGGGGATACGCAGTATTTT. Encoded protein: CASGTWTGGDTQYF. This chain joins TRBV12-5 and TRBJ2-3, with 10 bases aligning to TRBD1. The ends lost 6 bases at V and 6 bases at J; junction bases unmatched: 6. The CDR3 contains 14 residues. Germline V gene data show CDR1 as LGHNT and CDR2 as FRNRAP.

This chain uses TRBV4-1 with TRBJ2-3, with 8 bases that match TRBD2. V trimming: 4 bases; J trimming: 6 bases; junction bases outside the gene matches: 3. The CDR3 totals 13 residues. Germline lookup yields CDR1 MGHRA and CDR2 YSYEKL. The CDR3 here is CASSLGTSDTQYF. In DNA form, the CDR3 reads TGCGCCAGCAGCCTGGGGACTAGTGATACGCAGTATTTT.

The V call is TRBV9, the J call TRBJ1-1, with TRBD1 matching 7 bases. The V gene end was trimmed by 4 bases and the J gene end by 6 bases; junction bases not matched to a gene: 12. Germline CDR1 reads SGDLS; CDR2 reads YYNGEE. This CDR3 spans 15 amino acids. This CDR3 is CASSPRWTGGAEAFF. The CDR3 bases are TGTGCCAGCAGCCCACGCTGGACAGGCGGCGCTGAAGCTTTCTTT.

The chain is built from TRBV7-3 and TRBJ2-2; 9 bases map to TRBD1. CDR3 length: 16 residues. V shed 6 bases and J 9 bases; nucleotides not matched to a gene: 14. CDR1 is SGHTA, CDR2 FQGTGA, per germline. CDR3 sequence: CASSGRDRVGPRELFF. In nucleotides, the CDR3 is TGTGCCAGCAGTGGCCGGGACAGGGTGGGGCCGAGGGAGCTGTTTTTT.

The rearrangement uses TRBV5-4 and TRBJ1-2; TRBD1 is a possible D gene (5 bases). Trimming removed 0 bases from V and 4 bases from J, with 10 bases in between. The CDR3 runs 14 residues. From germline, CDR1 is SGHNT and CDR2 YYREEE (reference sequence). CDR3 in DNA: TGTGCCAGCAGCTTGGACAGGTCCGTCTATGGCTACACCTTC. It yields the protein CASSLDRSVYGYTF.

The chain couples TRBV19 to TRBJ2-3; D is unresolved. The germline V gene has CDR1 LNHDA and CDR2 SQIVND (reference sequence). Trimming stripped 7 bases from V and 0 bases from J, with 11 bases between. This CDR3 has 14 amino acids. CDR3 DNA sequence: TGTGCCAGTACCGACGGACCTAGCACAGATACGCAGTATTTT. This encodes CASTDGPSTDTQYF.

This chain links TRBV24-1 with TRBJ2-1; 8 bases agree with TRBD2. The CDR3 runs to 14 residues. CDR1 is KGHDR, CDR2 SFDVKD, per germline. V gave up 6 bases and J gave up 9 bases; unmatched junction bases: 9. The CDR3 DNA sequence: TGTGCCACCAGTACCTCGGGAGGGACGGGTGAGCAGTTCTTC. Its protein is CATSTSGGTGEQFF.

J is TRBJ1-5 and V is TRBV6-5; no firm D call. With 6 bases removed from V and 3 bases from J, the gap between germline ends came to 12 bases. Germline lookup yields CDR1 MNHEY and CDR2 SVGAGI. The CDR3 length is 14 residues. The CDR3: CASSVDRFNQPQHF. Written as DNA, the CDR3 is TGTGCCAGCAGCGTGGACCGATTCAATCAGCCCCAGCATTTT.

The chain carries TRBV4-3 and TRBJ2-1, with D maybe TRBD2 (7 bases). The V end was cut by 5 bases, the J end by 7 bases, with 18 bases between. Germline CDR1 is LGHNA and CDR2 is YSLEER. The CDR3 totals 15 residues. For the CDR3, the DNA is TGCGCCAGCAGCGCGGGGGCGACATCGGGAAATGAGCAGTTCTTC. It specifies CASSAGATSGNEQFF.